The 17 T cell receptor beta chains listed next were all sequenced from one sample in a study of blood T cell repertoires in COVID-19. The protocol was immunoSEQ multiplex PCR, while the TCRdb copy is restricted to in-frame clones and leaves out a portion. The table shows 110,000 to 150,000 clones, with 70% to 90% occurring only once. The specimen sequenced was PBMCs or T cells enriched from blood (not recorded which). The source is a woman between 40 and 55 years old who had recovered from COVID-19.

V is TRBV28 and J is TRBJ2-1, with 10 bases lining up with TRBD2. The germline CDR1 and CDR2 sequences are MDHEN and SYDVKM. V was pared by 6 bases and J by 2 bases, with 7 bases of the junction left unmatched. The CDR3 totals 16 residues. CDR3 DNA: TGTGCCAGCAGCGGACTAGCGGTCGAGACCTACAATGAGCAGTTCTTC. It is translated as CASSGLAVETYNEQFF.

The chain uses TRBV2 and TRBJ2-5; 7 bases match TRBD2. Germline lookup yields CDR1 SNHLY and CDR2 FYNNEI. After removal of 6 bases from V and 3 bases from J, the junction contained 10 bases not matched to a gene. The CDR3 runs 15 residues. CDR3 loop: CASRAGLVEEETQYF. CDR3 DNA sequence: TGTGCCAGCAGGGCCGGACTAGTCGAGGAAGAGACCCAGTACTTC.

This chain uses TRBV5-1 with TRBJ2-1; 7 positions match TRBD1. The CDR3 totals 13 residues. Per germline, CDR1 SGHRS and CDR2 YFSETQ. V was pared by 4 bases and J by 5 bases, with 3 bases of the junction left unmatched. CDR3 loop: CASSVGQNNEQFF. The CDR3 coding sequence is TGCGCCAGCAGCGTGGGACAGAACAATGAGCAGTTCTTC.

This CDR3 is CASSRDRSYEQYF. The CDR3 DNA reads as TGTGCCAGCAGCCGTGACAGATCCTACGAGCAGTACTTC. This chain joins TRBV7-3 and TRBJ2-7, with a tentative D call TRBD1 (5 bases). Germline CDR1 and CDR2: SGHTA and FQGTGA. Trimming left V 5 bases short and J 1 base short, with 9 bases between. This CDR3 comprises 13 residues. The whole variable domain, remainder taken from reference TRBV7-3 and TRBJ2-7, is GAGVSQTPSNKVTEKGKYVELRCDPISGHTALYWYRQSLGQGPEFLIYFQGTGAADDSGLPNDRFFAVRPEGSVSTLKIQRTERGDSAVYLCASSRDRSYEQYFGPGTRLTVT.

V usage is TRBV15 and J usage is TRBJ1-3; TRBD1 might be the D (5 bases). V lost 3 bases to trimming and J lost 3 bases, with 12 bases between them. The CDR3 loop spans 15 amino acids. Germline V lookup: CDR1 LNHNV, CDR2 YYDKDF (reference sequence). Written as DNA, the CDR3 is TGTGCCACCAGCAGTGATCCAGGGCTTGGAAACACCATATATTTT. It codes for CATSSDPGLGNTIYF.

CDR3 sequence: CASKVRGARTNEKLFF. The CDR3 DNA sequence: TGCGCCAGCAAAGTCAGGGGGGCGAGAACTAATGAAAAACTGTTTTTT. The V and J genes are TRBV4-1 and TRBJ1-4; 7 bases fit TRBD1. With V trimmed by 7 bases and J by 1 base, 9 bases remained unmatched. The CDR3 is 16 residues long. Germline CDR1 reads MGHRA; CDR2 reads YSYEKL.

This rearrangement joins TRBV2 to TRBJ2-1; 8 bases line up with TRBD1. V shed 6 bases, J shed 3 bases, and the junction held 10 bases outside the gene matches. In germline, CDR1 is SNHLY, CDR2 FYNNEI. The CDR3 covers 16 residues. The CDR3 here is CASRERTGPNYNEQFF. In nucleotides, the CDR3 is TGTGCCAGCAGGGAAAGGACAGGGCCTAACTACAATGAGCAGTTCTTC.

Here the CDR3 DNA reads TGTGCCATCAGTGAGTCTTGGAATCCGGGACAGAACACTGAAGCTTTCTTT. This gives the protein CAISESWNPGQNTEAFF. The chain joins TRBV10-3 to TRBJ1-1; D perhaps matches TRBD1 (6 bases). V was cut by 0 bases and J by 1 base, with 15 bases left in between. The CDR3 runs 17 residues. CDR1 is ENHRY and CDR2 is SYGVKD in the germline V gene.

CDR3 nucleotides: TGTGCCAGCAGTTACGCAGTGAACACTGAAGCTTTCTTT. This encodes CASSYAVNTEAFF. This chain links TRBV6-5 with TRBJ1-1; unclear D gene. Germline V lookup: CDR1 MNHEY, CDR2 SVGAGI. The CDR3 covers 13 residues. The germline V and J ends were trimmed by 2 bases and 0 bases, with 4 bases remaining between them.

DNA of the CDR3: TGTGCCAGCAGTTTACAGGGCACTGAAGCTTTCTTT. Its protein is CASSLQGTEAFF. The V call is TRBV14, the J call TRBJ1-1; a possible D gene is TRBD1 (6 bases). Germline lookup yields CDR1 SGHDN and CDR2 FVKESK. CDR3 length: 12 amino acids. Between the trimmed V and J ends, which lost 6 bases and 4 bases, there was a span of 9 bases.

The chain links TRBV6-5 to TRBJ2-3, with a possible D match to TRBD2 (5 bases). CDR1 is MNHEY and CDR2 is SVGAGI in the germline V gene. V was cut by 0 bases and J by 4 bases, with 14 bases left in between. The CDR3 runs 16 residues. The CDR3 nucleotides read TGTGCCAGCAGTTACTCGTTGTACGGGATGGCAGATACGCAGTATTTT. Amino acid sequence: CASSYSLYGMADTQYF.

The chain links TRBV19 to TRBJ1-2, with D maybe TRBD1 (5 bases). CDR1 and CDR2 from the germline V gene are LNHDA and SQIVND (reference sequence). V was trimmed by 9 bases and J by 4 bases, leaving 15 bases between them. The CDR3 is 13 residues long. CDR3 sequence: CASTEIQGYGYTF. The DNA for the CDR3 is TGTGCCAGCACCGAAATCCAGGGCTATGGCTACACCTTC.

This clone was counted a single time. The rearrangement uses TRBV11-2 and TRBJ1-3, with D hard to call. Germline V gene lookup returns CDR1 SGHAT and CDR2 FQNNGV. This CDR3 region has 14 residues. V lost 1 base, J lost 4 bases, and 8 bases lay in between. Here the CDR3 reads CASSLGGRGNTIYF. CDR3 nucleotide sequence: TGTGCCAGCAGCTTAGGAGGTAGAGGAAACACCATATATTTT.

The genes are TRBV10-3 and TRBJ2-3; the D gene is possibly TRBD2 (5 bases). V lost 6 bases and J lost 0, with 13 bases in between. The CDR3 consists of 15 residues. Germline V gives CDR1 ENHRY, CDR2 SYGVKD. This chain's CDR3 is CAISQSGESTDTQYF. As DNA, the CDR3 is TGTGCCATCAGCCAGTCCGGGGAGAGCACAGATACGCAGTATTTT.

With regard to this clone: The same CDR3 also results from other DNA sequences found in this sample. This chain uses TRBV5-1 with TRBJ2-3; 16 positions match TRBD2. CDR3 length: 16 amino acids. In germline, CDR1 is SGHRS, CDR2 YFSETQ. The V and J ends lost 4 bases and 4 bases, in that order; junction bases with no gene match: 3. CDR3 bases: TGCGCCAGCAGCACGGGACTAGCGGGGGGGGCAGATACGCAGTATTTT. It is translated as CASSTGLAGGADTQYF.

The rearrangement joins TRBV6-5 to TRBJ1-1, with TRBD1 as a possible D gene (5 bases). V lost 5 bases to trimming and J lost 3 bases, with 16 bases between them. Germline lookup yields CDR1 MNHEY and CDR2 SVGAGI. CDR3 size: 15 residues. The CDR3 sequence is CASSPQDSFDTEAFF. CDR3 coding DNA: TGTGCCAGCAGTCCTCAAGACAGTTTTGACACTGAAGCTTTCTTT.

V is TRBV15 and J is TRBJ2-2, with D perhaps matching TRBD2 (6 bases). The CDR3 is 15 amino acids. Trimming pared 2 bases from V and 1 base from J, leaving 8 bases between. Germline lookup yields CDR1 LNHNV and CDR2 YYDKDF (reference sequence). CDR3 sequence: CATSRLAWNTGELFF. The CDR3 nucleotides read TGTGCCACCAGCAGACTAGCGTGGAACACCGGGGAGCTGTTTTTT.